Included here is one TCR beta chain sequence, with context. The antigen is undetermined. The sample comes from a study of identical twins. Via MiXCR, TCRdb re-called the 5' RACE reads, giving one row per CDR3 protein. The sample holds 430,000 or so distinct CDR3 sequences, 20% to 30% seen once. Deletions cut 5 bases from V and 0 bases from J, with 11 bases between. The CDR3 runs 13 residues. CDR1 and CDR2 from the germline V gene are SQVTM and ANQGSEA. General study points: The analysis was cross-sectional rather than longitudinal within donors.

Every donor was a healthy Caucasian. This sample also appeared in a second study, on T cells expressing NK-cell markers. That study adds: The TCR beta repertoires were obtained from sorted CD3+CD56+NKG2C+, CD3+CD56+NKG2C- and CD3+CD56-NKG2C+ T cells.

Sequencing used CD4+ T cells sorted from blood. The chain combines TRBV29-1 with TRBJ2-7; tentative D call: TRBD2 (5 bases). The source is a woman younger than 35 in good health. CDR3: CSVFGRGSYEQYF. In nucleotides, the CDR3 is TGCAGCGTTTTTGGCCGGGGCTCCTACGAGCAGTACTTC.